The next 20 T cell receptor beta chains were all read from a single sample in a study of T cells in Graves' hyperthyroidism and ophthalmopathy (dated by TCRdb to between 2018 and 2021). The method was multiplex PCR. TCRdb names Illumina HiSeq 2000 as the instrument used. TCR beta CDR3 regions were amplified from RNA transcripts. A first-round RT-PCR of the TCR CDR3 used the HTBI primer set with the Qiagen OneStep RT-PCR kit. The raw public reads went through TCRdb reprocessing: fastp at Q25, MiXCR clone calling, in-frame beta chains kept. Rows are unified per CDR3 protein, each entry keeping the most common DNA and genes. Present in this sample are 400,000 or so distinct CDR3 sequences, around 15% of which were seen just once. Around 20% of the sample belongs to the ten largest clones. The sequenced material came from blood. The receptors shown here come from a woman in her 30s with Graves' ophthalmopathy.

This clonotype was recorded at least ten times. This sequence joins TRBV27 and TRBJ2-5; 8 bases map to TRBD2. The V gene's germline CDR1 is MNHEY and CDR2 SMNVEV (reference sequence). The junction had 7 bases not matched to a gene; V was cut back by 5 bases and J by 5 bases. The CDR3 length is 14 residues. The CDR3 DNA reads TGTGCCAGCAGTCCCCGCGGGGGGCAGGAGACCCAGTACTTC. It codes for CASSPRGGQETQYF.

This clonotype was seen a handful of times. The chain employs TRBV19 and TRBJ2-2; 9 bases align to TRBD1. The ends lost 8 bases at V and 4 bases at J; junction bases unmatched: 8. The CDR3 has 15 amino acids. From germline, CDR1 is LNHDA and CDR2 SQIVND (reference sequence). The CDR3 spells CASHRQGVSTGELFF. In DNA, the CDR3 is TGTGCCAGTCACCGACAGGGGGTGAGCACCGGGGAGCTGTTTTTT.

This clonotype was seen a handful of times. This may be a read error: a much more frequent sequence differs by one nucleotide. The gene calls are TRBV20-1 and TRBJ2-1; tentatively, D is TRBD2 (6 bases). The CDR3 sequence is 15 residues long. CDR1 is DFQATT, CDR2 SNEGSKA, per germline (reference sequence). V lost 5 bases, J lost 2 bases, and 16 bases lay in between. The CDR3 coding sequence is TGCAGTGCTGGGGGGTCAGTTCCAGCCTACAATGAGCAGTTCTTC. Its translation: CSAGGSVPAYNEQFF.

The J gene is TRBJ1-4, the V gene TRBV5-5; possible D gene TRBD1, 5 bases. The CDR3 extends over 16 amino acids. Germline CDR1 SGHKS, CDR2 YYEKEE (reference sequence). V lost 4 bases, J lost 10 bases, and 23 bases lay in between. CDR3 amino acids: CASSPKTGATNSKLFF. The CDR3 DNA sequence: TGTGCCAGCAGCCCAAAAACCGGGGCTACCAACTCAAAACTGTTTTTT.

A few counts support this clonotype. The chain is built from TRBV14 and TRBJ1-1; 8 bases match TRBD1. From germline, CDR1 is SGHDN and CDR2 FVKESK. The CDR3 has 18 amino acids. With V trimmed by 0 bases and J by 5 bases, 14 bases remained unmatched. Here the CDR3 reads CASSQELMGRGLGTEAFF. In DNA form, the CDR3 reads TGTGCCAGCAGCCAAGAGCTAATGGGCAGGGGGCTTGGGACTGAAGCTTTCTTT.

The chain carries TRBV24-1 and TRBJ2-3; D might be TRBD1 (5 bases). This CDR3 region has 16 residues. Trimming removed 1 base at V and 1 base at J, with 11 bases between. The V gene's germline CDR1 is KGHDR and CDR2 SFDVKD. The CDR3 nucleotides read TGTGCCACCAGTGATTTCCAGACACAGGGCACAGATACGCAGTATTTT. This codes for CATSDFQTQGTDTQYF.

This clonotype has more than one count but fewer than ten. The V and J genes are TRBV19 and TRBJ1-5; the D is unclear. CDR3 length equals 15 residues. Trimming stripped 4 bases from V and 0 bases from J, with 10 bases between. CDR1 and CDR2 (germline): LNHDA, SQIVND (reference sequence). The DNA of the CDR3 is TGTGCCAGTAGTAAGGGAGACTATAGCAATCAGCCCCAGCATTTT. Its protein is CASSKGDYSNQPQHF.

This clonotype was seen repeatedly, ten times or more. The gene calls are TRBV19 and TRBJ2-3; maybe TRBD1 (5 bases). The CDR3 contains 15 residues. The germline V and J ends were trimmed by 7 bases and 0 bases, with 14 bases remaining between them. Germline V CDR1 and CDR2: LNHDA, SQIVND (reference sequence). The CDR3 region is CASNSGPSSTDTQYF. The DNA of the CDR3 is TGTGCCAGTAACTCAGGGCCGAGCAGCACAGATACGCAGTATTTT. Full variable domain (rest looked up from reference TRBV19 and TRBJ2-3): DGGITQSPKYLFRKEGQNVTLSCEQNLNHDAMYWYRQDPGQGLRLIYYSQIVNDFQKGDIAEGYSVSREKKESFPLTVTSAQKNPTAFYLCASNSGPSSTDTQYFGPGTRLTVL.

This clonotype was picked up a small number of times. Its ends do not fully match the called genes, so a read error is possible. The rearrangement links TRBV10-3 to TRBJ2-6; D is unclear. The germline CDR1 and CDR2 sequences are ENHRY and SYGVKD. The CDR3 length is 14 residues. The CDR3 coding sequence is TGTGCCACCAGTGAGTCGACTGGGGCCAACGTCCTGACTTTC. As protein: CATSESTGANVLTF.

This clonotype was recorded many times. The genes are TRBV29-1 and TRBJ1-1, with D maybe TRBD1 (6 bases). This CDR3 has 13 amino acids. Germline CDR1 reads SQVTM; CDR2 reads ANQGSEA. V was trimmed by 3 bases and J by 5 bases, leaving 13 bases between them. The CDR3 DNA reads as TGCAGCGTTGACATAGGGGGTAGGACTGAAGCTTTCTTT. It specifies CSVDIGGRTEAFF.

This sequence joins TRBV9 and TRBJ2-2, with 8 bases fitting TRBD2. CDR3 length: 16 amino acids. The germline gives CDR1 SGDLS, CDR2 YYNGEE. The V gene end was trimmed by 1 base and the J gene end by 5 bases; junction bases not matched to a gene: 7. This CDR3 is CASSVFSGGKTGELFF. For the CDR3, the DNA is TGTGCCAGCAGCGTATTCAGCGGGGGCAAAACCGGGGAGCTGTTTTTT.

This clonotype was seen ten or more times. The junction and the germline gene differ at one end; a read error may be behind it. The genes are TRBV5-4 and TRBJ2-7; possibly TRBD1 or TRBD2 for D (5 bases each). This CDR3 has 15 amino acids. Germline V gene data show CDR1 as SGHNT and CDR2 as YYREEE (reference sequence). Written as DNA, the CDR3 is TGTGCCAGCAGCTCGGCCGGGACGACCTCCTACGAGCAGTGCTTC. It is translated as CASSSAGTTSYEQCF.

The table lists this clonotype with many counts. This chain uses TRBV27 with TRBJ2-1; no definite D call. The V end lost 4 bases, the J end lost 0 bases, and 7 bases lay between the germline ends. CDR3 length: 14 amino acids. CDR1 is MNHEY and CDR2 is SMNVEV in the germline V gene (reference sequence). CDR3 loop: CASSSGSSYNEQFF. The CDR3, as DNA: TGTGCCAGCAGTTCCGGTAGCTCCTACAATGAGCAGTTCTTC.

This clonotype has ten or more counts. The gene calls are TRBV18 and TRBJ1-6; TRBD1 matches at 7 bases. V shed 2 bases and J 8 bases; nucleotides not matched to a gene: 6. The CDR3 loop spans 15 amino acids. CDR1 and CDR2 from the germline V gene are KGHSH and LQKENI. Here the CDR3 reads CASSPKDQGDSPLHF. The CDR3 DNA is TGTGCCAGCTCACCAAAGGATCAGGGGGATTCACCCCTCCACTTT. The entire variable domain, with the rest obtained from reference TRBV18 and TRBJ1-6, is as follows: NAGVMQNPRHLVRRRGQEARLRCSPMKGHSHVYWYRQLPEEGLKFMVYLQKENIIDESGMPKERFSAEFPKEGPSILRIQQVVRGDSAAYFCASSPKDQGDSPLHFGNGTRLTVT.

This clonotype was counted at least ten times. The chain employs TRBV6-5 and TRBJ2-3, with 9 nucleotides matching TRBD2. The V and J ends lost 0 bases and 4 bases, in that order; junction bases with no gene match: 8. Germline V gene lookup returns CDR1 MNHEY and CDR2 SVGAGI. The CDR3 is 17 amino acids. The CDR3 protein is CASSYSGASGVPDTQYF. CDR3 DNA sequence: TGTGCCAGCAGTTACTCAGGGGCTAGCGGGGTTCCAGATACGCAGTATTTT.

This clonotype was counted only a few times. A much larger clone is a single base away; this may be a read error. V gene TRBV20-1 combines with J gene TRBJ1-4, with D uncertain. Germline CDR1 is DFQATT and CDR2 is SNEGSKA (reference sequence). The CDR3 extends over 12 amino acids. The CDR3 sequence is CSARDLLEKLLF. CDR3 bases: TGCAGTGCTAGAGATCTTCTCGAAAAACTGCTTTTT.

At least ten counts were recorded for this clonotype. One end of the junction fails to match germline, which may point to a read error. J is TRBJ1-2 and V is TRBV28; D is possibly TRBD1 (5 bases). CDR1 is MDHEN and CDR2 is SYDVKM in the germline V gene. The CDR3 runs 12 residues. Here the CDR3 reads CASSFGQGGVAF. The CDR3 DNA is TGTGCCAGCAGTTTCGGCCAGGGAGGGGTTGCCTTC.

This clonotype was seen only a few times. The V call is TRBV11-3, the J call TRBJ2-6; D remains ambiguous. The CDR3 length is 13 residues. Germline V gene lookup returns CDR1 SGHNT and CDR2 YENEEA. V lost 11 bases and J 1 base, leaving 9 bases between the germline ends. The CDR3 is CAEEPSGANVLTF. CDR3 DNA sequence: TGTGCCGAGGAGCCGTCTGGGGCCAACGTCCTGACTTTC.

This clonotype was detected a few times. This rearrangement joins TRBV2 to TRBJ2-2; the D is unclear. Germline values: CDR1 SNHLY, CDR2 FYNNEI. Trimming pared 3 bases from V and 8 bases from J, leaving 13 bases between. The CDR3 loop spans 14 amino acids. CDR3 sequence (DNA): TGTGCCAGCAGTGATGGCAACGCGAGGGGGGAGCTGTTTTTT. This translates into CASSDGNARGELFF.

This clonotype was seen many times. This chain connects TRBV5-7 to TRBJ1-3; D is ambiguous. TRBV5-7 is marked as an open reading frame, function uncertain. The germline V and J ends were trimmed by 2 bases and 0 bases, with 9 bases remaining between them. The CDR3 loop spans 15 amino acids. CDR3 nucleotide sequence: TGTGCCAGCAGCTTAGGGTCCATCTCTGGAAACACCATATATTTT. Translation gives CASSLGSISGNTIYF.